This TCR beta chain was documented in a study of blood T cell repertoires in COVID-19. This clone was observed a handful of times. Authors' data handling: Scientists estimated how many nucleated cells there were by amplifying reference gene primers. Produced via immunoSEQ multiplex PCR; TCRdb's table is partial and in-frame only. V, J and clone size derive from that table, while D and trimming were established from the DNA sequence. Of approximately 450,000 clones listed, around 87% are singletons. CDR1 is SGHAT and CDR2 is FQDESV in the germline V gene (reference sequence). Trimming removed 5 bases from V and 3 bases from J; junction bases left unmatched: 2. The CDR3 extends over 14 amino acids.

The receptor was derived from a man aged 25 to 40 who had recovered from COVID-19. Source material: PBMCs or T cells enriched from blood (not recorded which). The chain uses TRBV11-1 and TRBJ2-7; TRBD2 aligns across 12 bases. The CDR3 spells CASSQTSGSYEQYF. In nucleotides, the CDR3 is TGTGCCAGCAGCCAGACTAGCGGGAGCTACGAGCAGTACTTC.